These T cell receptor beta chains were read from a single sample in a study of CXCR3-negative and CXCR3-positive naive CD8 T cells. After re-calling the 5' RACE reads, TCRdb lists one entry per CDR3 protein, DNA absent. Listed are 120,000 to 150,000 distinct CDR3 sequences; about 0.3% falls within the top ten. The sequencing input was naive CXCR3+ CD8+ T cells from blood. Receptors originate from a human donor in good health. Some clones in this sample may be carry-over from other donors' samples. CDR3s include the opening cysteine and the closing phenylalanine or tryptophan.

j_call v_call cdr3_aa
TRBJ1-2 TRBV6-5 CASSYTPTGGAYGYTF
TRBJ2-1 TRBV13 CASSFPPGTRRDEQFF
TRBJ2-3 TRBV29-1 CSVDSLRGTDTQYF
TRBJ2-7 TRBV28 CASGTGESYEQYF
TRBJ2-7 TRBV27 CASSPGISYEQYF
TRBJ2-5 TRBV6-6 CASSARGWQETQYF
TRBJ2-7 TRBV5-5 CASSVSNYEQYF
TRBJ2-7 TRBV28 CASRGYREREGEQYF
TRBJ2-7 TRBV7-9 CASSQTSEIIYEQYF
TRBJ1-2 TRBV6-2/TRBV6-3 CASSYSLRGIHGYTF
TRBJ2-7 TRBV7-9 CASSSRKGTEPWDEQYF